This passage covers 19 T cell receptor beta chains from one sample sequenced in a study of T cells in Graves' hyperthyroidism and ophthalmopathy. RNA transcripts gave rise to amplified TCR beta CDR3 regions. A set of HTBI primers served as the primers for a first-round RT-PCR of the TCR CDR3. TCRdb reprocessed the multiplex PCR reads via MiXCR and lists one record per CDR3 protein. Of about 590,000 distinct CDR3 sequences in the sample, 14% were seen once. The sample consisted of blood. The origin of the receptors is a woman aged 18-29 years with Graves' ophthalmopathy.

This chain links TRBV11-3 with TRBJ2-1; 7 nucleotides line up with TRBD2. Germline CDR1 is SGHNT and CDR2 is YENEEA. The CDR3 contains 14 residues. V lost 0 bases to trimming and J lost 9 bases; unmatched junction nucleotides: 5. CDR3 loop: CASSLDAGVREQFF. The CDR3 coding sequence is TGTGCCAGCAGCTTAGATGCGGGAGTGCGTGAGCAGTTCTTC.

This clonotype was seen at least ten times. This rearrangement joins TRBV7-9 to TRBJ2-1, with TRBD2 matching 7 bases. There are 17 residues in the CDR3. Germline values: CDR1 SEHNR, CDR2 FQNEAQ (reference sequence). V shed 1 base and J 6 bases; nucleotides not matched to a gene: 12. CDR3 in amino acids: CASSLEASGIWGNEQFF. For the CDR3, the DNA is TGTGCCAGCAGCTTAGAGGCTAGCGGTATTTGGGGCAATGAGCAGTTCTTC. Filled out from reference TRBV7-9 and TRBJ2-1, the complete variable domain reads DTGVSQNPRHKITKRGQNVTFRCDPISEHNRLYWYRQTLGQGPEFLTYFQNEAQLEKSRLLSDRFSAERPKGSFSTLEIQRTEQGDSAMYLCASSLEASGIWGNEQFFGPGTRLTVL.

This clonotype was found a few times. The gene calls are TRBV6-4 and TRBJ2-2; D is uncertain. The V gene's germline CDR1 is MRHNA and CDR2 SNTAGT. Trimming removed 2 bases from V and 4 bases from J, with 11 bases in between. The CDR3 sequence is 15 residues long. The CDR3 region is CASSDRRQGTGELFF. In DNA form, the CDR3 reads TGTGCCAGCAGTGACAGGCGACAAGGCACCGGGGAGCTGTTTTTT.

This clonotype was found many times. J is TRBJ2-7 and V is TRBV12-3 or TRBV12-4; 7 nucleotides agree with TRBD2. The CDR3 loop spans 14 amino acids. The V segment lost 2 bases and the J segment 7 bases; nucleotides outside the gene matches: 8. CDR3 region: CASSLSAGEREQYF. CDR3 DNA: TGTGCCAGCAGTTTATCTGCGGGGGAGAGGGAGCAGTACTTC.

This clonotype was recorded a few times. It may be a read error: a sequence one base away is much more abundant. This chain links TRBV12-3 or TRBV12-4 with TRBJ2-7, with TRBD2 matching 8 bases. The CDR3 runs 13 residues. The CDR3: CACSLPGLDEQYF. The CDR3 bases are TGTGCCTGCAGTTTGCCGGGACTAGACGAGCAGTACTTC.

This clonotype showed up many times. The chain has TRBV7-2 and TRBJ2-7, with D possibly being TRBD1 (6 bases). Germline V gene lookup returns CDR1 SGHTA and CDR2 FQGNSA. The length of the CDR3 is 15 residues. Trimming shortened V by 5 bases and J by 0 bases, and 14 bases separated the two germline ends. The CDR3 protein is CASSPAGTTSYEQYF. The CDR3 DNA follows: TGTGCCAGCAGCCCTGCCGGGACAACCTCCTACGAGCAGTACTTC.

Many counts were recorded for this clonotype. The V gene is TRBV11-2, the J gene TRBJ1-6, with D maybe TRBD1 (6 bases). Germline V gene lookup returns CDR1 SGHAT and CDR2 FQNNGV. Trimming removed 2 bases at V and 7 bases at J, with 12 bases between. There are 15 residues in the CDR3. This CDR3 reads CASSLWDMANSPLHF. Written as DNA, the CDR3 is TGTGCCAGCAGCTTATGGGACATGGCCAATTCACCCCTCCACTTT.

This clonotype was seen ten or more times. The chain couples TRBV20-1 to TRBJ2-3; D is ambiguous. The CDR3 consists of 14 residues. Germline lookup yields CDR1 DFQATT and CDR2 SNEGSKA (reference sequence). Trimming shortened V by 0 bases and J by 3 bases, and 10 bases separated the two germline ends. The CDR3 coding sequence is TGCAGTGCTAGAGATTTTGGCCGAACAGATACGCAGTATTTT. Translation: CSARDFGRTDTQYF.

This clonotype was observed a few times. This chain connects TRBV20-1 to TRBJ2-7, with 9 bases matching TRBD1. CDR1 is DFQATT, CDR2 SNEGSKA, per germline (reference sequence). The V gene end was trimmed by 4 bases and the J gene end by 2 bases; junction bases not matched to a gene: 9. The CDR3 consists of 15 residues. The CDR3 here is CSANPRDRVAYEQYF. The CDR3 DNA is TGCAGTGCTAACCCCCGGGACAGGGTTGCCTACGAGCAGTACTTC.

This clonotype was seen many times. The rearrangement uses TRBV12-3 or TRBV12-4 and TRBJ1-1; D not resolved. The CDR3 has 13 amino acids. The V and J ends lost 5 bases and 3 bases respectively, with 10 bases between them. The CDR3: CASSLREYTEAFF. In DNA, the CDR3 is TGTGCCAGCAGTCTTAGGGAATACACTGAAGCTTTCTTT.

V usage is TRBV11-3 and J usage is TRBJ2-1; D is perhaps TRBD2 (6 bases). The CDR3 loop spans 13 amino acids. In germline, CDR1 is SGHNT, CDR2 YENEEA. V dropped 2 bases and J dropped 10 bases, with 12 bases sitting between them. For the CDR3, the DNA is TGTGCCAGCAGCTTAAATCCGGGAGTGGAGCAGTTCTTC. Residues: CASSLNPGVEQFF. Full variable domain (outside the CDR3, taken from reference TRBV11-3 and TRBJ2-1): EAGVVQSPRYKIIEKKQPVAFWCNPISGHNTLYWYLQNLGQGPELLIRYENEEAVDDSQLPKDRFSAERLKGVDSTLKIQPAELGDSAVYLCASSLNPGVEQFFGPGTRLTVL.

This clonotype was counted many times. This chain links TRBV5-6 with TRBJ1-5; TRBD1 matches 9 bases. CDR1 and CDR2 from the germline V gene are SGHDT and YYEEEE. The junction had 5 bases not matched to a gene; V was cut back by 4 bases and J by 6 bases. CDR3 length: 14 residues. Here the CDR3 DNA reads TGTGCCAGCAGCGCTGGACAGGGGAGTCAGCCCCAGCATTTT. Its protein is CASSAGQGSQPQHF.

Ten or more counts support this clonotype. The chain links TRBV20-1 to TRBJ2-3; 9 nucleotides agree with TRBD1. The CDR3 consists of 15 residues. The V and J ends lost 3 bases and 2 bases, in that order; junction bases with no gene match: 6. The germline V gene encodes CDR1 DFQATT and CDR2 SNEGSKA (reference sequence). The DNA for the CDR3 is TGCAGTGCTAGGGCCCGGGACAGGGCCACAGATACGCAGTATTTT. Encoded protein: CSARARDRATDTQYF.

At least ten counts were recorded for this clonotype. The chain uses TRBV19 and TRBJ2-5, with D possibly being TRBD1 (6 bases). The V end was cut by 4 bases, the J end by 1 base, with 7 bases between. This CDR3 has 13 residues. The germline V gene encodes CDR1 LNHDA and CDR2 SQIVND (reference sequence). CDR3 in amino acids: CASSTDSQETQYF. Here the CDR3 DNA reads TGTGCCAGTAGTACGGACAGCCAAGAGACCCAGTACTTC.

This clonotype was counted at least ten times. The rearrangement uses TRBV20-1 and TRBJ1-5; TRBD1 matches 9 bases. The CDR3 length is 18 residues. V was clipped by 0 bases and J by 0 bases; unmatched bases: 9. Looked up from germline, CDR1 is DFQATT and CDR2 is SNEGSKA (reference sequence). CDR3 nucleotides: TGCAGTGCTAGAGATGGGGACAGGGAGTGGTGTAGCAATCAGCCCCAGCATTTT. Translated: CSARDGDREWCSNQPQHF.

The sample holds many counts of this clonotype. V is TRBV27 and J is TRBJ1-2, with D perhaps matching TRBD1 (5 bases). The CDR3 totals 13 residues. V lost 3 bases and J 8 bases, leaving 13 bases between the germline ends. The germline V gene has CDR1 MNHEY and CDR2 SMNVEV (reference sequence). The CDR3 nucleotides are TGTGCCAGCAGTTTGTTGGGGGTGGCGGGCTACACCTTC. Its protein product is CASSLLGVAGYTF.

This clonotype was counted only a few times. V gene TRBV20-1 combines with J gene TRBJ2-7; D gene ambiguous. This CDR3 is 12 amino acids long. Germline lookup yields CDR1 DFQATT and CDR2 SNEGSKA (reference sequence). The ends were cut back, 4 bases at V and 3 bases at J, with 10 bases in the middle. The CDR3 bases are TGCAGTGCTAAATTCGTCGGCTACGAGCAGTACTTC. Translating gives CSAKFVGYEQYF.

The chain carries TRBV19 and TRBJ1-1; D is unclear. The V gene lost 5 bases and the J gene lost 1 base, with 11 bases spanning the gap. Germline CDR1 is LNHDA and CDR2 is SQIVND (reference sequence). CDR3 length: 14 residues. In DNA form, the CDR3 reads TGTGCCAGTAGTCCCCCGCGACAGAACACTGAAGCTTTCTTT. It encodes CASSPPRQNTEAFF.

About this clonotype: A much larger clone differs by one base, so this may be a read error. The rearrangement links TRBV3-1 to TRBJ2-1; 7 nucleotides line up with TRBD1. Germline lookup yields CDR1 LGHDT and CDR2 YNNKEL (reference sequence). Trimming took 3 bases from V and 10 from J; bases not matched to a gene: 3. This CDR3 contains 12 residues. The CDR3 here is CASSHGQVEQFF. In nucleotides, the CDR3 is TGTGCCAGCAGCCACGGACAGGTCGAGCAGTTCTTC.